The source of this TCR beta chain is a study of T cells after yellow fever vaccination. Across the study: Researchers used SMART-Seq v4 Ultra Low Input to prepare fractions that had low cell numbers. Study results and limitations: Subsequent booster samples again held most clones from primary vaccination (more than 95% CD4, approximately 85% CD8). FACS-sorted repertoires could harbor abundant contaminating bulk-population clonotypes.

It was through 5'RACE template switching that TCR cDNA was made, with a universal primer site and UMIs added. TCRdb re-derived calls from the 5' RACE reads in MiXCR, one entry per CDR3 protein. The sample has some 420,000 distinct CDR3 sequences; 18% are singletons. A remark on this clonotype: Its matching antigen is unknown.

There are 15 residues in the CDR3. Trimming stripped 5 bases from V and 5 bases from J, with 16 bases between. CDR1 and CDR2 (germline): SEHNR, FQNEAQ (reference sequence). The V gene is TRBV7-9, the J gene TRBJ2-1; tentative D call: TRBD2 (6 bases). The receptor was derived from a man aged 18 to 30 who received the YFV17D yellow fever vaccine. The sequencing used PBMCs, collected before the yellow fever booster vaccination. The CDR3 loop reads CASSLETRVHNEQFF. CDR3 coding DNA: TGTGCCAGCAGCCTAGAGACTAGAGTCCACAATGAGCAGTTCTTC.